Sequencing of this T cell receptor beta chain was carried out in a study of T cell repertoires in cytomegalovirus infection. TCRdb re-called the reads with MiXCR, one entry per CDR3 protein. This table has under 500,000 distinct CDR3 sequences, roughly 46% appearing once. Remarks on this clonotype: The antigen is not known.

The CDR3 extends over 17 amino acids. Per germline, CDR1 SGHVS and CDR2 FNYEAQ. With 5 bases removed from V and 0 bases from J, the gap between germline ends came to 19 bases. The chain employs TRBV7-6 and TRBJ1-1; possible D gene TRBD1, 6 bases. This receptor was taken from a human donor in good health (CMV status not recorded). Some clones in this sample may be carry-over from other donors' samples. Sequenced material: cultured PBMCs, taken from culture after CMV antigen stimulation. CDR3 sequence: CASSVIGTNHLNTEAFF. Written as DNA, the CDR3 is TGTGCCAGCAGCGTAATAGGGACAAACCATCTGAACACTGAAGCTTTCTTT.